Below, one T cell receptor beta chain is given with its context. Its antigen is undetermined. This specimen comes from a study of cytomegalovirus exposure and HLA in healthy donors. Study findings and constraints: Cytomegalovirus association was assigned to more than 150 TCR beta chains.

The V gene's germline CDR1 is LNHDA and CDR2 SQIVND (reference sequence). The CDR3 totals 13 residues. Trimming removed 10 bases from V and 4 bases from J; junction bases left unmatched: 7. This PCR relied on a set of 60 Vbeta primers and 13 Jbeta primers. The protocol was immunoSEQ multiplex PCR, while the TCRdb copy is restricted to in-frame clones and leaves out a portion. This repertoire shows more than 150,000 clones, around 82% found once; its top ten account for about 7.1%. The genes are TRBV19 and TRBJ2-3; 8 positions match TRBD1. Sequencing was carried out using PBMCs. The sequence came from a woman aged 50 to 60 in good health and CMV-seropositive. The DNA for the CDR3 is TGTGCCACCTCGGACAGGGTCTCAGATACGCAGTATTTT. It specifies CATSDRVSDTQYF.